This is a list of T cell receptor beta chains from one sample in a study of cytomegalovirus exposure and HLA in healthy donors. This table comes from immunoSEQ multiplex PCR, and its TCRdb copy is limited to in-frame clones, with some not included. The data hold 100,000 to 150,000 clones, with more than 70% observed a single time. Sequencing used PBMCs. These receptors all come from a man aged 25-45 years in good health and CMV-seronegative. CDR3s include the opening cysteine and the closing phenylalanine or tryptophan. D genes are given only for firm matches. Not every row has a clone size; where given, it reads once, few, many or a size class.

TRBV4-2	few	TRBJ2-5	TRBD1	TGTGCCAGCAGCCCAGGACAGGGCCAAGAGACCCAGTACTTC	CASSPGQGQETQYF
TRBV19	NA	TRBJ2-3	NA	TGTGCCAGTAACCAGGGACTCCCAGATACGCAGTATTTT	CASNQGLPDTQYF
TRBV11-2	NA	TRBJ1-1	NA	TGTGCCAGCAGCCCCGTGGAGGGGAGGGACACTGAAGCTTTCTTT	CASSPVEGRDTEAFF
TRBV5-6	NA	TRBJ2-2	NA	TGTGCCAGCAGCCTCCCCAGGGAGAACACCGGGGAGCTGTTTTTT	CASSLPRENTGELFF
TRBV5-1	NA	TRBJ2-5	TRBD2	TGCGCCAGCAGCCGGGGGGTTCCCGGGGGACTCCAAGAGACCCAGTACTTC	CASSRGVPGGLQETQYF
TRBV18	NA	TRBJ1-1	NA	TGTGCCAGCTCATCTCTGACAGGTTCGAACACTGAAGCTTTCTTT	CASSSLTGSNTEAFF
TRBV5-1	NA	TRBJ1-1	NA	TGCGCCAGCAGCTTAGGAGCGATGATGAACACTGAAGTTTTCTTT	CASSLGAMMNTEVFF
TRBV4-1	few	TRBJ2-1	TRBD1	TGCGCCAGCAGCCATGGAATAGGACAGGGTCAGCAGTTCTTC	CASSHGIGQGQQFF
TRBV6-1	NA	TRBJ1-1	TRBD1	TGTGCCAGTCAGACAGGACAGGGGTTTTACACTGAAGCTTTCTTT	CASQTGQGFYTEAFF
TRBV5-1	NA	TRBJ2-5	NA	TGCGCCAGCAGCTTATTGGGCACTGAACAAGAGACCCAGTACTTC	CASSLLGTEQETQYF
TRBV10-3	once	TRBJ1-5	NA	TGTGCCATCAGGGGTGGAGGTCAGCCCCAGCATTTT	CAIRGGGQPQHF
TRBV7-9	NA	TRBJ2-4	NA	TGTGCCAGCAGCTTAGCGTGGGACACCATAGGGGCCAAAAACATTCAGTACTTC	CASSLAWDTIGAKNIQYF
TRBV28	NA	TRBJ2-3	NA	TGTGCCAGCAGCTCAGACTCGACCCGGGCGGGAGATACGCAGTATTTT	CASSSDSTRAGDTQYF
TRBV21-1	NA	TRBJ2-7	NA	TGTGCCAGCAGCAAAGGGGAGACAGGAGGCCCTACGGACGAGCAGTACTTC	CASSKGETGGPTDEQYF
TRBV27	few	TRBJ1-1	NA	TGTGCCAGCAGTTTGACCTCCAGGGCATGGACTGAAGCTTTCTTT	CASSLTSRAWTEAFF
TRBV18	NA	TRBJ2-7	TRBD1	TGTGCCAGCTCACGAAATATACCGGGACAGGGCCACGAGCAGTACTTC	CASSRNIPGQGHEQYF
TRBV27	few	TRBJ2-7	TRBD1	TGTGCCAGCAGTCATGGGACAGGGAGCTACGAGCAGTACTTC	CASSHGTGSYEQYF
TRBV10-3	NA	TRBJ1-2	NA	TGTGCCGGTTCCGGGATCCGAGCTAACTATGGCTACACCTTC	CAGSGIRANYGYTF
TRBV5-1	NA	TRBJ2-5	NA	TGCGCCAGCAGCTTGGCAGCGAGGGAGATCCAAGAGACCCAGTACTTC	CASSLAAREIQETQYF
TRBV5-6	NA	TRBJ2-5	NA	TGTGCCAGCAGCTATAAAGAGACCCAGTACTTC	CASSYKETQYF
TRBV2	NA	TRBJ2-7	TRBD1	TGTGCCAGCAGCGTGGACAGGGGGGCCTACGAGCAGTACTTC	CASSVDRGAYEQYF
TRBV9	NA	TRBJ1-6	NA	TGTGCCAGCAGCGCCCCCGGGAATTCACCCCTCCACTTT	CASSAPGNSPLHF
TRBV7-2	NA	TRBJ1-1	NA	TGTGCCAGCAGCTTAGAGTCCCCAGGGCTGGGCACTGAAGCTTTCTTT	CASSLESPGLGTEAFF
TRBV27	NA	TRBJ1-2	NA	TGTGCCCGATTCGGAGGGTGGAGGGGTGGCTACACCTTC	CARFGGWRGGYTF
TRBV2	NA	TRBJ2-2	NA	TGTGCCAGCAGCGCCAGGGTTAACGGCGGGGAGCTGTTTTTT	CASSARVNGGELFF
TRBV5-1	NA	TRBJ1-1	NA	TGCGCCAGCAGCTTGTTACCGGGGGGCAAATCTCATTTGGGCGCTGAAGCTTTCTTT	CASSLLPGGKSHLGAEAFF
TRBV5-5	NA	TRBJ2-1	TRBD1	TGTGCCAGCAGCTCCGGGGTTACAGGGGTGAGCTCCTACAATGAGCAGTTCTTC	CASSSGVTGVSSYNEQFF
TRBV5-1	few	TRBJ2-2	NA	TGCGCCAGCAGCTTGATAACAGGGACCGGGGAGCTGTTTTTT	CASSLITGTGELFF
TRBV5-1	NA	TRBJ1-2	TRBD1	TGCGCCAGCGGAGGGCCAGGGGGCAAATGGGACTATGGCTACACCTTC	CASGGPGGKWDYGYTF
TRBV4-1	NA	TRBJ1-5	NA	TGCGCCAGCAGCCAAGATCCCAGAGGGGGTCAGCCCCAGCATTTT	CASSQDPRGGQPQHF
TRBV5-4	NA	TRBJ1-2	NA	TGTGCCAGCACCCCGAGGGGGGGAAACTATGGCTACACCTTC	CASTPRGGNYGYTF